The clone carrying this TCR beta chain has more than one count but fewer than ten. Its antigen is not known. The data are from a study of T-cell reconstitution after alpha-beta-depleted transplantation in children. The study's findings and limits: Once a year had passed after transplant, T-cell counts and diversity came mostly from newly produced T cells. In patients about two months after transplant, alpha-beta T cells reportedly arose from several hundred expanded graft clones. Surviving recipient T cells and thymic progenitors accounted for the high day-60 TCRbeta diversity observed in some patients.

The CDR3 runs to 15 residues. V shed 5 bases and J shed 0 bases, with 11 bases lying between them. CDR1 is SGHVS and CDR2 is FNYEAQ in the germline V gene. Unique molecular identifiers were incorporated into the prepared TCRbeta library. TCRdb reprocessed the PCR reads via MiXCR and lists one record per CDR3 protein. This table has about 980,000 distinct CDR3 sequences, about 31% appearing once. This chain joins TRBV7-6 and TRBJ1-5; unclear D gene. The sample here was PBMCs, mostly from graft donor cells, taken 360 days after TCRalphabeta/CD19-depleted stem cell transplant. This TCR came from a boy in the first two years of life who had a stem cell transplant for SCID, so the T cells may come from the graft donor. The chain's CDR3 is CASSPLGLSNQPQHF. In nucleotides, the CDR3 is TGTGCCAGCAGCCCCCTAGGCCTTAGCAATCAGCCCCAGCATTTT.